A selection of T cell receptor beta chains follows, all from one sample in a study of T cells in Graves' hyperthyroidism and ophthalmopathy. TCRdb re-derived calls from the multiplex PCR reads in MiXCR, one entry per CDR3 protein. The data show 500,000 to 750,000 distinct CDR3 sequences, with about 45% seen just once and approximately 8.4% held by the top ten. Sequencing input: peripheral blood or thyroid tissue (not recorded which). Source of these receptors: a woman under 30 with Graves' hyperthyroidism. Both conserved end residues are part of each CDR3. The order of the fields is V gene, J gene, clone size, CDR3 protein. Clone size is stated in some rows and not others, as once, few, many or a class when expanded.

v_gene: TRBV20-1
j_gene: TRBJ1-1
abundance: -
CDR3aa: CSASGRGFVTEAFF

v_gene: TRBV9
j_gene: TRBJ1-4
abundance: -
CDR3aa: CASSAHSSGRDEKLFF

v_gene: TRBV19
j_gene: TRBJ1-1
abundance: many
CDR3aa: CASSMSRNTEAFF

v_gene: TRBV4-1
j_gene: TRBJ1-3
abundance: few
CDR3aa: CASSQDRPGGRNTIYF

v_gene: TRBV7-3
j_gene: TRBJ2-7
abundance: -
CDR3aa: CASSYGPGWGSEQYF

v_gene: TRBV27
j_gene: TRBJ2-5
abundance: few
CDR3aa: CAAGGSRVAQYF

v_gene: TRBV5-1
j_gene: TRBJ2-5
abundance: many
CDR3aa: CASSSRGLAGVRGETQYF

v_gene: TRBV24-1
j_gene: TRBJ2-3
abundance: -
CDR3aa: CATSDLGLTGAGTDTQYF

v_gene: TRBV28
j_gene: TRBJ2-7
abundance: many
CDR3aa: CASESPGLAAYEQYF

v_gene: TRBV6-1
j_gene: TRBJ2-7
abundance: -
CDR3aa: CASSQQGGSSYEQYF

v_gene: TRBV5-5
j_gene: TRBJ2-7
abundance: many
CDR3aa: CASSPSGQLLTYEQYF

v_gene: TRBV12-5
j_gene: TRBJ1-1
abundance: -
CDR3aa: CASGLVPWTGGNTEAFF

v_gene: TRBV5-1
j_gene: TRBJ1-1
abundance: -
CDR3aa: CASRAESEILNTEAFF

v_gene: TRBV15
j_gene: TRBJ2-6
abundance: -
CDR3aa: CATSGSSGANVLTF

v_gene: TRBV11-1
j_gene: TRBJ2-7
abundance: -
CDR3aa: CASSFGTSGRAQVVYEQYF

v_gene: TRBV24-1
j_gene: TRBJ1-5
abundance: -
CDR3aa: CATSDLECLQGLNRPQHF

v_gene: TRBV2
j_gene: TRBJ2-7
abundance: -
CDR3aa: CASSLRTEYNEQYF

v_gene: TRBV5-1
j_gene: TRBJ1-2
abundance: many
CDR3aa: CASSAESGTGDGYTF

v_gene: TRBV15
j_gene: TRBJ1-4
abundance: -
CDR3aa: CATSRAKGYGNEKLFF

v_gene: TRBV12-3/TRBV12-4
j_gene: TRBJ2-7
abundance: many
CDR3aa: CASSYPTRSYEQYF

v_gene: TRBV30
j_gene: TRBJ1-1
abundance: -
CDR3aa: CAWSVRPSSGGPEAFF

v_gene: TRBV20-1
j_gene: TRBJ2-2
abundance: -
CDR3aa: CSARDSLAGSANTGELFF

v_gene: TRBV12-3/TRBV12-4
j_gene: TRBJ2-7
abundance: -
CDR3aa: CASSLGGQGRGEQYF

v_gene: TRBV20-1
j_gene: TRBJ2-5
abundance: -
CDR3aa: CSADLAGGQETQYF

v_gene: TRBV9
j_gene: TRBJ1-1
abundance: many
CDR3aa: CASSPQGRGTEAFF

v_gene: TRBV12-3/TRBV12-4
j_gene: TRBJ2-2
abundance: -
CDR3aa: CASGYRGNTGELFF

v_gene: TRBV20-1
j_gene: TRBJ1-5
abundance: -
CDR3aa: CSARDPRDNQPQHF

v_gene: TRBV2
j_gene: TRBJ1-5
abundance: -
CDR3aa: CASVAGTVNQPQHF

v_gene: TRBV12-3/TRBV12-4
j_gene: TRBJ1-4
abundance: -
CDR3aa: CASSLMSEKLFF

v_gene: TRBV10-3
j_gene: TRBJ2-7
abundance: -
CDR3aa: CAISHSGRANEQYF

v_gene: TRBV7-8
j_gene: TRBJ2-5
abundance: -
CDR3aa: CASSSLAGEGTQYF

v_gene: TRBV5-1
j_gene: TRBJ2-5
abundance: -
CDR3aa: CASMGASTQYF

v_gene: TRBV10-3
j_gene: TRBJ2-7
abundance: -
CDR3aa: CAISVGEYNEQYF

v_gene: TRBV11-2
j_gene: TRBJ2-1
abundance: -
CDR3aa: CASRSMEGGNEQFF

v_gene: TRBV2
j_gene: TRBJ2-2
abundance: many
CDR3aa: CASSPKTGELFF

v_gene: TRBV4-2
j_gene: TRBJ1-1
abundance: many
CDR3aa: CASSQSEAGNTEAFF

v_gene: TRBV20-1
j_gene: TRBJ2-2
abundance: -
CDR3aa: CSARELAGAYTGELFF

v_gene: TRBV12-3/TRBV12-4
j_gene: -
abundance: few
CDR3aa: CASSLGLGAYNEQFF

v_gene: TRBV29-1
j_gene: TRBJ1-5
abundance: -
CDR3aa: CSGGDSHGETQHF

v_gene: TRBV18
j_gene: TRBJ1-1
abundance: many
CDR3aa: CASSPGTGNTEAFF

v_gene: TRBV29-1
j_gene: TRBJ1-1
abundance: -
CDR3aa: CSVVGGGSEAFF

v_gene: TRBV7-9
j_gene: TRBJ1-3
abundance: -
CDR3aa: CASSLPPDSAGNTIYF

v_gene: TRBV5-1
j_gene: TRBJ1-1
abundance: many
CDR3aa: CASSSSLPNTEAFF

v_gene: TRBV7-2
j_gene: TRBJ2-5
abundance: -
CDR3aa: CASSLDPEEETQYF

v_gene: TRBV20-1
j_gene: TRBJ1-1
abundance: -
CDR3aa: CSARITGVF

v_gene: TRBV5-1
j_gene: TRBJ2-7
abundance: many
CDR3aa: CASSYRAGDYEQYF

v_gene: TRBV20-1
j_gene: TRBJ2-1
abundance: -
CDR3aa: CSCGVGTSGMNEQFF

v_gene: TRBV29-1
j_gene: -
abundance: few
CDR3aa: CSVEAGAWKEQFF

v_gene: TRBV15
j_gene: TRBJ1-2
abundance: many
CDR3aa: CATSSGNYGYTF

v_gene: TRBV7-9
j_gene: TRBJ2-2
abundance: many
CDR3aa: CASTKPGQNTGELFF

v_gene: TRBV15
j_gene: TRBJ1-5
abundance: few
CDR3aa: CATSRDHPGSQPQHF

v_gene: TRBV2
j_gene: TRBJ1-2
abundance: -
CDR3aa: CASRGTGSPGYTF

v_gene: TRBV2
j_gene: TRBJ1-2
abundance: many
CDR3aa: CASSEWGRGGDGYTF

v_gene: TRBV4-3
j_gene: TRBJ1-4
abundance: -
CDR3aa: CASSQRSGQGGEKLFF

v_gene: TRBV10-1
j_gene: TRBJ1-2
abundance: -
CDR3aa: CASSDGVNTGEYGYTF

v_gene: TRBV25-1
j_gene: TRBJ1-1
abundance: -
CDR3aa: CASLVGGRNTEAFF

v_gene: TRBV19
j_gene: TRBJ2-3
abundance: -
CDR3aa: CASTRQRSTTDTQYF

v_gene: TRBV6-5
j_gene: TRBJ1-3
abundance: -
CDR3aa: CASSYSNGLNTIYF

v_gene: TRBV6-5
j_gene: TRBJ2-7
abundance: -
CDR3aa: CASGPQNPYEQYF

v_gene: TRBV12-3/TRBV12-4
j_gene: TRBJ1-1
abundance: -
CDR3aa: CASTITGQGANTEAFF